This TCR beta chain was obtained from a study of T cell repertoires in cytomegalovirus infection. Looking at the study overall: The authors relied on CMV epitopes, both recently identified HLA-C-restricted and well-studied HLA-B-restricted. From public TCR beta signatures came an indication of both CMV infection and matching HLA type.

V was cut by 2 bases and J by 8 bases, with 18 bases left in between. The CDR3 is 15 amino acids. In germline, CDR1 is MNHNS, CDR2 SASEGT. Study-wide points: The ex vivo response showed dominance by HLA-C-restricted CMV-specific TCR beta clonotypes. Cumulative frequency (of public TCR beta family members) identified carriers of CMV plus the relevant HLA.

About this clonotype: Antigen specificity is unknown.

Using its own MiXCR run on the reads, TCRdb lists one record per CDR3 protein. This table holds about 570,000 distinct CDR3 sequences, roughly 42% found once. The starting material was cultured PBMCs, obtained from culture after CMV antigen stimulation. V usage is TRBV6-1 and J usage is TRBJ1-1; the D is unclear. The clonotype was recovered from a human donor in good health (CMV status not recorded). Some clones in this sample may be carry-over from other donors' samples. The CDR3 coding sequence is TGTGCCAGCAGTGAAAGAAGGGCTCTTAGTCGCGAAGCTTTCTTT. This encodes CASSERRALSREAFF.